The present T cell receptor (beta chain) was sequenced within a study of T cell clonotyping in hematopoietic cell transplantation. Study at large: Cytoreduction preceded collection of pretransplant recipient samples. Overall study results and limits: Pathologically expanded recipient clonotypes increased progressively from day 30 to day 180 as diversity fell. At the given depth, recipient repertoires were over 95% de novo clonotypes. CD4 and CD8 repertoire contributions could not be separated without sorting.

Time point indicated: recipient sample about 28 days before transplant, after cytoreduction. TCRdb's table, derived via immunoSEQ multiplex PCR, lists solely in-frame clones and lacks some. The sample carries over 15,000 clones, around 93% recorded once. Trimming took off 5 bases at V and 4 bases at J, with 21 bases between the two ends. The germline gives CDR1 SGHTA, CDR2 FQGNSA. The CDR3 is 18 residues long. Concerning this clone: The antigen remains unidentified.

The gene calls are TRBV7-2 and TRBJ2-6, with D tentatively TRBD2 (6 bases). The receptor's source is a man younger than 30 with biphenotypic leukemia. Some clones in this sample may be carry-over from other donors' samples. The sequencing here drew on peripheral blood mononuclear cells, taken before stem cell transplant. The CDR3 here is CASSPQLRGQLGANVLTF. The DNA for the CDR3 is TGTGCCAGCAGCCCCCAATTGCGGGGCCAGCTCGGGGCCAACGTCCTGACTTTC.